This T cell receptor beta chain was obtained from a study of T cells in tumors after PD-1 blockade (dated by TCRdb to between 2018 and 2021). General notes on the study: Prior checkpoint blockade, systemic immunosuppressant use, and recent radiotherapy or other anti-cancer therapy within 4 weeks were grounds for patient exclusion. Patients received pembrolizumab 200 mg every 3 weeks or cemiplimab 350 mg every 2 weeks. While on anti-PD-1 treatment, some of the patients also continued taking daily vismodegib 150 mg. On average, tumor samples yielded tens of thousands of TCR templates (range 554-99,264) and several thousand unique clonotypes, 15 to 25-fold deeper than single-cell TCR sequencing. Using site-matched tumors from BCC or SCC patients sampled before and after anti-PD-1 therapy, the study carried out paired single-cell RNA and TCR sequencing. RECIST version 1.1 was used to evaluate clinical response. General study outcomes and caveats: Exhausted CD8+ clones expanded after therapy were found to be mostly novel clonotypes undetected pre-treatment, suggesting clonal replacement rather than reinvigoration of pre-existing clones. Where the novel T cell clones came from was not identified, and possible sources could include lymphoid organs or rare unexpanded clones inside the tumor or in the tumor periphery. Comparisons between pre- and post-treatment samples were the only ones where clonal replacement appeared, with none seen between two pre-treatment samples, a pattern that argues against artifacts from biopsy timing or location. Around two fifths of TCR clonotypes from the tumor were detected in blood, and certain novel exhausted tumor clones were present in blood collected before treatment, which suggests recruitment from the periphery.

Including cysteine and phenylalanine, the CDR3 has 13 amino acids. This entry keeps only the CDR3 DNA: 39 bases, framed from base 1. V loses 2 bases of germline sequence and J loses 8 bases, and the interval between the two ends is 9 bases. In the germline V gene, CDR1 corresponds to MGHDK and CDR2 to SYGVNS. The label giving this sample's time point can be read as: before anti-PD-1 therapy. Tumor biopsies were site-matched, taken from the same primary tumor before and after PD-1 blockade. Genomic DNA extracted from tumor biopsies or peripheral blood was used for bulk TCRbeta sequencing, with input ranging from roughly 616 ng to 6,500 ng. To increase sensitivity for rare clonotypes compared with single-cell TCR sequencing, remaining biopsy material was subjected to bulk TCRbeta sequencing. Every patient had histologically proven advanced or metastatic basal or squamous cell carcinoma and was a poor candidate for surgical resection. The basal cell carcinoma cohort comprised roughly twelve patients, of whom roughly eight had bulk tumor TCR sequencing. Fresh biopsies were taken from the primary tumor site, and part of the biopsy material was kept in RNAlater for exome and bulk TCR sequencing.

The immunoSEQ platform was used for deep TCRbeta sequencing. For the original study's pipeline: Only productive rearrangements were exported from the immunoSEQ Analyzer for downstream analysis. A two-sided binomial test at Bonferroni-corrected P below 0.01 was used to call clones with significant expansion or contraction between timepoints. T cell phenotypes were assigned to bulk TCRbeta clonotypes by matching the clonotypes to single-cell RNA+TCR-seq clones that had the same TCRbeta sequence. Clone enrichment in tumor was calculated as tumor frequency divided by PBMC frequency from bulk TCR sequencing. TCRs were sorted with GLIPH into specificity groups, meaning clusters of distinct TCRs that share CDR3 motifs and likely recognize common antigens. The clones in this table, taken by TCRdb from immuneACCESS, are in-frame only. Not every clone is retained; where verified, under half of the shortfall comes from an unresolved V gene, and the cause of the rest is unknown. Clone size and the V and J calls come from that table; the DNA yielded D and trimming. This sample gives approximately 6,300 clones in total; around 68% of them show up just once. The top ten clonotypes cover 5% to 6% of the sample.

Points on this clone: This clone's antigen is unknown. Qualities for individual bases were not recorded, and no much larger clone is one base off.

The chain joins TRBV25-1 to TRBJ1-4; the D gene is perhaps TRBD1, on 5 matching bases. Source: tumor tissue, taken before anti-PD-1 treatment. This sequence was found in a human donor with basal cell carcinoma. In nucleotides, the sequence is TGTGCCAGCAGTGAAACGGGGCTGGAAAAACTGTTTTTT. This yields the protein CASSETGLEKLFF.